Each of the 16 T cell receptor beta chains below was sequenced from the same sample in a study of CD8+ T cells in alopecia areata. Sequencing templates came from extracted RNA that was reverse transcribed into cDNA. Sequenced by immunoSEQ multiplex PCR; TCRdb stores in-frame clones only, minus some. The sample contains roughly 180,000 clones, almost 65% of which appear only once. The specimen comprised CD4+ T cells sorted from blood, sampled at week 0. These receptors were taken from a human donor with alopecia areata.

The chain recombines TRBV30 with TRBJ2-7; TRBD1 matches 9 bases. Trimming took 2 bases from V and 5 from J; bases not matched to a gene: 16. CDR1 is GTSNPN, CDR2 SVGIG, per germline (reference sequence). The CDR3 covers 17 residues. The CDR3 DNA reads as TGTGCCTGGAGTCTTCTTAAGGGACAGGGTCTAAGAAACGAGCAGTACTTC. This encodes CAWSLLKGQGLRNEQYF. The full variable domain, completed using reference TRBV30 and TRBJ2-7, is SQTIHQWPATLVQPVGSPLSLECTVEGTSNPNLYWYRQAAGRGLQLLFYSVGIGQISSEVPQNLSASRPQDRQFILSSKKLLLSDSGFYLCAWSLLKGQGLRNEQYFGPGTRLTVT.

This chain uses TRBV13 with TRBJ1-6; D is ambiguous. The V and J ends lost 3 bases and 9 bases respectively, with 6 bases between them. CDR1 PRHDT and CDR2 FYEKMQ come from the germline V gene (reference sequence). This CDR3 has 12 amino acids. This chain's CDR3 is CASSFSGSPLHF. CDR3 DNA sequence: TGTGCCAGCAGCTTTAGTGGTTCACCCCTCCACTTT.

The chain carries TRBV7-9 and TRBJ1-2; 10 positions match TRBD1. The V segment lost 10 bases and the J segment 5 bases; nucleotides outside the gene matches: 10. CDR3 size: 14 residues. Germline CDR1 and CDR2: SEHNR and FQNEAQ (reference sequence). CDR3 sequence reads: CATETGGEVYGYTF. In DNA form, the CDR3 reads TGTGCCACAGAGACAGGGGGCGAGGTTTATGGCTACACCTTC.

V and J are TRBV5-1 and TRBJ2-1; 11 nucleotides align to TRBD2. Trimming cost V 0 bases and J 8 bases; bases outside gene matches: 10. CDR1 and CDR2 from the germline V gene are SGHRS and YFSETQ. The CDR3 covers 17 residues. CDR3 sequence: CASSLAGLAGGTDEQFF. The CDR3 DNA reads as TGCGCCAGCAGCTTGGCCGGGCTAGCGGGAGGAACCGATGAGCAGTTCTTC.

The chain combines TRBV29-1 with TRBJ1-1; D call uncertain. With 4 bases removed from V and 11 bases from J, the gap between germline ends came to 11 bases. Germline V lookup: CDR1 SQVTM, CDR2 ANQGSEA. CDR3 size: 10 residues. CDR3 region: CSVATTGAFF. CDR3 bases: TGCAGCGTTGCGACCACTGGGGCTTTCTTT.

This clone was seen only once. The genes are TRBV7-9 and TRBJ1-2; 12 nucleotides agree with TRBD1. Per germline, CDR1 SEHNR and CDR2 FQNEAQ (reference sequence). V shed 5 bases, J shed 3 bases, and the junction held 4 bases outside the gene matches. The CDR3 contains 15 residues. CDR3 loop: CASSAGTGGHYGYTF. As DNA, the CDR3 is TGTGCCAGCAGCGCCGGGACAGGGGGCCACTATGGCTACACCTTC.

This clone has just a few counts. The CDR3 reads CASSLDSPPNEQFF. The DNA for the CDR3 is TGTGCCAGCAGCTTAGATTCTCCTCCCAATGAGCAGTTCTTC. The rearrangement uses TRBV7-9 and TRBJ2-1; no clear D. V was clipped by 1 base and J by 6 bases, with 10 bases between them. CDR3 length: 14 amino acids. The V gene's germline CDR1 is SEHNR and CDR2 FQNEAQ (reference sequence).

This sequence joins TRBV29-1 and TRBJ1-6, with unresolved D. Germline assignment: CDR1 SQVTM and CDR2 ANQGSEA. V was pared by 2 bases and J by 9 bases, with 11 bases between. The length of the CDR3 is 13 residues. CDR3: CSVELGRGSPLHF. The CDR3 nucleotides are TGCAGCGTTGAATTGGGCCGGGGTTCACCCCTCCACTTT.

With respect to this clone: Other DNA sequences in this sample translate to the same CDR3. The chain combines TRBV29-1 with TRBJ2-5; 7 bases align to TRBD1. Trimming removed 4 bases from V and 5 bases from J; junction bases left unmatched: 4. This CDR3 has 12 amino acids. CDR1 is SQVTM, CDR2 ANQGSEA, per germline. The CDR3 sequence is CSVGQGPETQYF. The CDR3 DNA is TGCAGCGTTGGACAGGGTCCCGAGACCCAGTACTTC.

V and J are TRBV15 and TRBJ2-1; 8 bases line up with TRBD1. Germline CDR1 LNHNV, CDR2 YYDKDF (reference sequence). V shed 3 bases and J 6 bases; nucleotides not matched to a gene: 10. This CDR3 has 16 amino acids. This chain's CDR3 is CATSRSRGQAGNEQFF. CDR3 bases: TGTGCCACCAGCAGGTCCAGGGGGCAGGCCGGCAATGAGCAGTTCTTC.

This clone was seen a handful of times. This chain links TRBV5-6 with TRBJ2-3, with D hard to call. The CDR3 is 14 amino acids. The germline gives CDR1 SGHDT, CDR2 YYEEEE. The V and J ends lost 2 bases and 2 bases respectively, with 9 bases between them. CDR3 loop: CASSLWVDTDTQYF. The CDR3 DNA reads TGTGCCAGCAGCTTATGGGTGGACACAGATACGCAGTATTTT.

This chain connects TRBV7-2 to TRBJ2-1; D is possibly TRBD1 or TRBD2 (5 bases each). The V end was cut by 5 bases, the J end by 2 bases, with 22 bases between. This CDR3 has 18 amino acids. Germline values: CDR1 SGHTA, CDR2 FQGNSA. CDR3 residues: CASSHPYSGPKTYNEQFF. The CDR3 nucleotides are TGTGCCAGCAGCCACCCCTATTCGGGGCCTAAAACCTACAATGAGCAGTTCTTC.

This chain joins TRBV27 and TRBJ2-1, with TRBD1 identical over 7 bases. Germline V lookup: CDR1 MNHEY, CDR2 SMNVEV (reference sequence). With 6 bases clipped from V and 9 bases from J, the junction kept 8 bases outside the gene matches. The CDR3 covers 13 residues. CDR3 amino acids: CASRPSHRGEQFF. The CDR3 DNA reads TGTGCCAGCAGACCGTCCCACAGGGGTGAGCAGTTCTTC.

This rearrangement joins TRBV6-1 to TRBJ1-6; D is unclear. The CDR3 extends over 13 amino acids. Between the trimmed V and J ends, which lost 1 base and 12 bases, there was a span of 10 bases. The germline gives CDR1 MNHNS, CDR2 SASEGT. CDR3 DNA: TGTGCCAGCAGTGAAGGCCGGGGAGGACCCCTCCACTTT. This encodes CASSEGRGGPLHF.

This clone has just a few counts. The V and J genes are TRBV23-1 and TRBJ1-6; D call uncertain. TRBV23-1 is reported as an ORF; its role is uncertain. This CDR3 has 13 amino acids. Between the trimmed V and J ends, which lost 0 bases and 10 bases, there was a span of 7 bases. The CDR3 region has the DNA TGCGCCAGCAGTCAATCTAGACCGTCACCCCTCCACTTT. Protein product: CASSQSRPSPLHF.

The chain joins TRBV29-1 to TRBJ2-7; D gene unclear. This CDR3 contains 15 residues. V lost 0 bases to trimming and J lost 1 base, with 13 bases between them. Germline V gene lookup returns CDR1 SQVTM and CDR2 ANQGSEA. The CDR3 DNA reads TGCAGCGTTGAAGACACAGTGATGTCGTCCTACGAGCAGTACTTC. Its translation is CSVEDTVMSSYEQYF.